One T cell receptor (beta chain) is described in this entry. Sequencing was performed with immunoSEQ multiplex PCR; in TCRdb, only in-frame clones are kept and a portion is missing. The repertoire consists of about 190,000 clones, with about 83% occurring once and the leading ten covering about 5.6%. CDR3 size: 13 residues. Germline trimming cut 2 bases from V and 10 bases from J; bases unmatched to any gene: 6. CDR1 SQVTM and CDR2 ANQGSEA come from the germline V gene. This sample is drawn from a study of blood T cell repertoires in COVID-19. The sample taken for sequencing was PBMCs or T cells enriched from blood (not recorded which). This receptor was identified in a man in his forties with acute COVID-19. The chain uses TRBV29-1 and TRBJ2-2; 8 nucleotides agree with TRBD1. CDR3 sequence: CSVERTGSQELFF. In nucleotides, the CDR3 is TGCAGCGTTGAAAGGACAGGGTCGCAGGAGCTGTTTTTT.